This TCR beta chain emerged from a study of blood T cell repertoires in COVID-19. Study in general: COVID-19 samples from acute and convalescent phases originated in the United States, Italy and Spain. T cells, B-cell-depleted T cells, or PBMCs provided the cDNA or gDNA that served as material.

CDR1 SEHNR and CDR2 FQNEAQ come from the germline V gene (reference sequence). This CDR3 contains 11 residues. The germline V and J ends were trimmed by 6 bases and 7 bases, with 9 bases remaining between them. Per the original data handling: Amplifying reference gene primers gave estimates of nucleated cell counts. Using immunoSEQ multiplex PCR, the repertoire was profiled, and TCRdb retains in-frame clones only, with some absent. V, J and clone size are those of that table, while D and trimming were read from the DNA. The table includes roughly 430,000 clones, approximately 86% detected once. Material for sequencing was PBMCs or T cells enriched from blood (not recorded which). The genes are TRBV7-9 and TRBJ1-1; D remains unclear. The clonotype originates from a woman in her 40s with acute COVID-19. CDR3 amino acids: CASSSQIEAFF. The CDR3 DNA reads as TGTGCCAGCAGTTCTCAGATTGAAGCTTTCTTT. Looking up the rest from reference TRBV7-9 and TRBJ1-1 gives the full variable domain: DTGVSQNPRHKITKRGQNVTFRCDPISEHNRLYWYRQTLGQGPEFLTYFQNEAQLEKSRLLSDRFSAERPKGSFSTLEIQRTEQGDSAMYLCASSSQIEAFFGQGTRLTVV.